The present T cell receptor beta chain was sequenced within a study of blood T cell repertoires in COVID-19 (dated by TCRdb to 2020 to 2021). About the study as a whole: The collaborator samples originated in the United States, Italy and Spain and spanned the acute and convalescent phases of COVID-19. The samples were drawn from two sources: the first 160 participants of the ongoing ImmuneRACE study, and 950 to 1,500 subjects contributed by 6 global collaborators. Where available, HLA class I and class II types were obtained from metadata supplied by the sample provider rather than from assay-based typing. Deeply sampled blood TCRbeta repertoires from subjects exposed to, actively infected with, or recovered from COVID-19 were included in the dataset. A de-identified subject ID, COVID-19 status, age in years and sex were almost always included in the sample metadata. The prospective study material was composed of cDNA or gDNA derived from T cells, B-cell-depleted T cells, or PBMCs. The repertoires were released in a freely available public database intended as a resource for research on the immune response to SARS-CoV-2.

Here is what the overall study found, with its caveats: Clinical and demographic metadata were provided uncurated, with the amount varying by source and participant.

TCRbeta CDR3 regions were amplified from genomic DNA by means of the immunoSEQ Assay, a bias-controlled multiplex PCR. The published analysis was carried out like this. Within the assay, amplification of reference gene primers was used to estimate how many nucleated cells each sample contained. Sequence reads were collapsed and filtered to measure the absolute abundance of every unique TCRbeta CDR3 rearrangement. For each sample, productive Simpson clonality was calculated as the square root of Simpson's diversity index over productive rearrangements. Held by TCRdb, this immuneACCESS table contains in-frame sequences only and omits some clones. Under half of the omission traces to an unresolved V gene where checked; the cause of the rest is unknown. V, J and clone size derive from that table, while D and trimming were established from the DNA sequence. The sample profile shows approximately 210,000 clones; roughly 82% of them were found once. The ten largest clones represent roughly 12% of the sample.

In regard to this clone: This receptor's antigen is unknown. Base qualities are missing; no much larger clone stands one base away.

From the germline V gene, CDR1 is SQVTM and CDR2 is ANQGSEA. The cysteine opens and the phenylalanine closes a CDR3 of 13 amino acids. The retained sequence is limited to the CDR3, 39 bases, with the frame set at the first base. Deletion took 8 bases off V and 8 bases off J, with a span of 21 bases between the germline ends. Collaborating institutions collected whole blood in K2EDTA tubes following their own protocols. For TCRbeta analysis, collaborators shipped samples as frozen whole blood, isolated PBMCs, or DNA extracted from either of those sample types. The TCR originated in a woman aged 40-49 years with acute or convalescent COVID-19. The rearranged chain carries TRBV29-1 and TRBJ1-2; the D gene is possibly TRBD1, with 5 bases matching. The source material was peripheral blood. The nucleotides read TGCAGCACCGAACCCGGGGGTCAAATCGGCTACACCTTC. It codes for CSTEPGGQIGYTF. The variable domain in full, with residues beyond the CDR3 obtained from the reference TRBV29-1 and TRBJ1-2 genes, is SAVISQKPSRDICQRGTSLTIQCQVDSQVTMMFWYRQQPGQSLTLIATANQGSEATYESGFVIDKFPISRPNLTFSTLTVSNMSPEDSSIYLCSTEPGGQIGYTFGSGTRLTVV.